This TCR beta chain was sequenced for a study of circulating tumor DNA in untreated peripheral T-cell lymphoma. Data came from immunoSEQ multiplex PCR; TCRdb stores just in-frame clones and leaves some out. Found here are roughly 10,000 clones, about 76% of them singletons; the top ten hold 25% to 40%. With V trimmed by 3 bases and J by 6 bases, 12 bases remained unmatched. Looked up from germline, CDR1 is SGHNT and CDR2 is YENEEA. This CDR3 spans 19 amino acids. Only a few counts were recorded for this clone. The rearrangement joins TRBV11-3 to TRBJ1-6; 12 bases line up with TRBD1. Sequencing input: tumor tissue. The origin of this receptor is a human donor with peripheral T-cell lymphoma. The CDR3 sequence: CASSLEDPGQGALNSPLHF. CDR3 nucleotides: TGTGCCAGCAGCTTGGAGGACCCGGGACAGGGGGCCCTTAATTCACCCCTCCACTTT.